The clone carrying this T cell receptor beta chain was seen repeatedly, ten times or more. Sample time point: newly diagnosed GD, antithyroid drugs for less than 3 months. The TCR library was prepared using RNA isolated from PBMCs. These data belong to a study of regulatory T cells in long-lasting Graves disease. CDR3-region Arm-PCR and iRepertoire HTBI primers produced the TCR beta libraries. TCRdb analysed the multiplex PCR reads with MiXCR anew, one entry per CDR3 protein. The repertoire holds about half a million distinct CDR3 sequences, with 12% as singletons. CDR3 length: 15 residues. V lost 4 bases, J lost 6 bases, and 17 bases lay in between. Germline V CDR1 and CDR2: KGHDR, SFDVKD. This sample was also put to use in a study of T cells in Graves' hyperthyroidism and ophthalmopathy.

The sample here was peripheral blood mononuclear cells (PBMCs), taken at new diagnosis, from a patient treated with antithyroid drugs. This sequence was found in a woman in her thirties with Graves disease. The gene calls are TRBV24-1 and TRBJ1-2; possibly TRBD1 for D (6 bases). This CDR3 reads CATSEGTPGRDGYTF. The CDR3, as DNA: TGTGCCACCAGTGAGGGGACACCGGGCAGGGATGGCTACACCTTC.